Listed below are T cell receptor beta chains from one sample, sequenced in a study of CD8 T cells in ankylosing spondylitis. Each CDR3 protein is one row after TCRdb ran MiXCR on the 5' RACE reads. The repertoire holds approximately 400,000 distinct CDR3 sequences, with roughly a sixth as singletons. The sequenced material came from blood, either unsorted or a sorted T cell fraction (not recorded which). These receptors were obtained from a male donor with ankylosing spondylitis. CDR3s include the opening cysteine and the closing phenylalanine or tryptophan. The D gene is left open where the match is weak. Rows may omit the clone size; those that give it use once, few, many or a size class.

j_call: TRBJ2-5
clone_size: few
d_call: -
v_call: TRBV28
cdr3_nt: TGTGCCAGCACCCCCGGGTCGGCGGGGGAGACCCAGTACTTC
cdr3_aa: CASTPGSAGETQYF

j_call: TRBJ1-5
clone_size: -
d_call: -
v_call: TRBV30
cdr3_nt: TGTGCCTGGAGTCGGGGATCTAATCAGCCCCAGCATTTT
cdr3_aa: CAWSRGSNQPQHF

j_call: TRBJ1-4
clone_size: -
d_call: -
v_call: TRBV29-1
cdr3_nt: TGCAGCGTTGAAGTTGGGGCGGATGAAAAACTGTTTTTT
cdr3_aa: CSVEVGADEKLFF

j_call: TRBJ2-5
clone_size: many
d_call: -
v_call: TRBV12-3/TRBV12-4
cdr3_nt: TGTGCCAGCAGCAGGACGGCCCAAGAGACCCAGTACTTC
cdr3_aa: CASSRTAQETQYF

j_call: TRBJ1-5
clone_size: few
d_call: -
v_call: TRBV20-1
cdr3_nt: TGCAGTGCTCTACTTCAGGGGATATGGGGCAATCAGCCCCAGCATTTT
cdr3_aa: CSALLQGIWGNQPQHF

j_call: TRBJ1-6
clone_size: few
d_call: -
v_call: TRBV7-9
cdr3_nt: TGTGCCAGCAGCCACACAGACAGTTCACCCCTCCACTTT
cdr3_aa: CASSHTDSSPLHF

j_call: TRBJ1-1
clone_size: -
d_call: -
v_call: TRBV10-3
cdr3_nt: TGTGCCATCAGTGTGGAACAGGGGAACACTGAAGCTTTCTTT
cdr3_aa: CAISVEQGNTEAFF

j_call: TRBJ1-1
clone_size: -
d_call: -
v_call: TRBV5-1
cdr3_nt: TGCGCCAGCAGCTTGGCAGGGTTGGGGAGCACTGAAGCTTTCTTT
cdr3_aa: CASSLAGLGSTEAFF

j_call: TRBJ2-4
clone_size: -
d_call: TRBD2
v_call: TRBV4-3
cdr3_nt: TGCGCCAGCAGCCAAGTTTTTGCGGGAGGACCCTTCGGGGCCAAAAACATTCAGTACTTC
cdr3_aa: CASSQVFAGGPFGAKNIQYF

j_call: TRBJ2-3
clone_size: few
d_call: TRBD2
v_call: TRBV4-3
cdr3_nt: TGCGCCAGCAGCCAAGGAAGGGCTAGCGGGAGGTGGGCAGATACGCAGTATTTT
cdr3_aa: CASSQGRASGRWADTQYF

j_call: TRBJ1-2
clone_size: many
d_call: -
v_call: TRBV29-1
cdr3_nt: TGCAGCGTTGATGCTCTCAACTATGGCTACACCTTC
cdr3_aa: CSVDALNYGYTF

j_call: TRBJ2-7
clone_size: few
d_call: -
v_call: TRBV28
cdr3_nt: TGTGCCAGCACATCAGCTATCTCCTACGAGCAGTACTTC
cdr3_aa: CASTSAISYEQYF

j_call: TRBJ2-3
clone_size: -
d_call: -
v_call: TRBV12-3/TRBV12-4
cdr3_nt: TGTGCCAGCAGCCTAGCTAGCGAGGCGCAGTATTTT
cdr3_aa: CASSLASEAQYF

j_call: TRBJ1-2
clone_size: -
d_call: TRBD1
v_call: TRBV20-1
cdr3_nt: TGCAGTGCTCTCCGACAGGGCCTTAACTATGGCTACACCTTC
cdr3_aa: CSALRQGLNYGYTF

j_call: TRBJ2-5
clone_size: -
d_call: TRBD2
v_call: TRBV20-1
cdr3_nt: TGCAGTGCTGGGCGGGGGAAAGAGACCCAGTACTTC
cdr3_aa: CSAGRGKETQYF

j_call: TRBJ1-5
clone_size: -
d_call: TRBD1
v_call: TRBV18
cdr3_nt: TGTGCCAGCTCAGAGGGGACAGTAAGGAGCAATCAGCCCCAGCATTTT
cdr3_aa: CASSEGTVRSNQPQHF

j_call: TRBJ1-4
clone_size: -
d_call: TRBD1
v_call: TRBV7-9
cdr3_nt: TGTGCCAGCAGCCTAGAGGGGGCTAGAAAACTGTTTTTT
cdr3_aa: CASSLEGARKLFF

j_call: TRBJ2-1
clone_size: -
d_call: TRBD2
v_call: TRBV3-1
cdr3_nt: TGTGCCAGCAGCCTAAGGGGTGGTAGCGGGGCCTACAATGAGCAGTTCTTC
cdr3_aa: CASSLRGGSGAYNEQFF

j_call: TRBJ2-5
clone_size: few
d_call: -
v_call: TRBV2
cdr3_nt: TGTGCCAGCAAGGGAGTCAAACAAGAGACCCAGTACTTC
cdr3_aa: CASKGVKQETQYF

j_call: TRBJ2-7
clone_size: -
d_call: -
v_call: TRBV7-9
cdr3_nt: TGTGCCAGCAGCTTGGTCGACAGGCGCCAACACGAGCAGTACTTC
cdr3_aa: CASSLVDRRQHEQYF

j_call: TRBJ2-1
clone_size: few
d_call: TRBD2
v_call: TRBV4-2
cdr3_nt: TGTGCCAGCAGTCTAGGACTAGCGGGAGGGATTTCCTACAATGAGCAGTTCTTC
cdr3_aa: CASSLGLAGGISYNEQFF

j_call: TRBJ1-1
clone_size: few
d_call: -
v_call: TRBV5-1
cdr3_nt: TGCGCCAGCAGCTTGAGAAGGACGCCCATCCCAGCATCAAATATATCCACTGAAGCTTTCTTT
cdr3_aa: CASSLRRTPIPASNISTEAFF

j_call: TRBJ2-1
clone_size: many
d_call: TRBD2
v_call: TRBV5-1
cdr3_nt: TGCGCCAGCAGCGCCGGGACTAGCGGAACTAATGAGCAGTTCTTC
cdr3_aa: CASSAGTSGTNEQFF

j_call: TRBJ2-5
clone_size: -
d_call: -
v_call: TRBV6-5
cdr3_nt: TGTGCCAGCAGTTCAAGCAGGCGGGAGACCCAGTACTTC
cdr3_aa: CASSSSRRETQYF

j_call: TRBJ1-1
clone_size: few
d_call: -
v_call: TRBV5-1
cdr3_nt: TGCGCCAGCAGCACCGGACATTGGAACACTGAAGCTTTCTTT
cdr3_aa: CASSTGHWNTEAFF

j_call: TRBJ2-1
clone_size: few
d_call: -
v_call: TRBV2
cdr3_nt: TGTGCCAGCATGGTTAGAAATGAGCAGTTCTTC
cdr3_aa: CASMVRNEQFF

j_call: TRBJ2-3
clone_size: few
d_call: -
v_call: TRBV18
cdr3_nt: TGTGCCAGCTCACCGGGCGGCCCCACAGATACGCAGTATTTT
cdr3_aa: CASSPGGPTDTQYF

j_call: TRBJ2-7
clone_size: -
d_call: TRBD2
v_call: TRBV29-1
cdr3_nt: TGCAGCGTTCTATCTAGCGGAAACTCCTACGAGCAGTACTTC
cdr3_aa: CSVLSSGNSYEQYF

j_call: TRBJ1-3
clone_size: few
d_call: TRBD1
v_call: TRBV25-1
cdr3_nt: TGTGCCAGCAGTGATTGGGACAGGGGCCTAAGCTCTGGAAACACCATATATTTT
cdr3_aa: CASSDWDRGLSSGNTIYF

j_call: TRBJ1-1
clone_size: -
d_call: TRBD1
v_call: TRBV28
cdr3_nt: TGTGCCAGCAGCCACGGGACAGGGCGAATGAACACTGAAGCTTTCTTT
cdr3_aa: CASSHGTGRMNTEAFF

j_call: TRBJ2-1
clone_size: few
d_call: TRBD1
v_call: TRBV15
cdr3_nt: TGTGCCACCAGCCAACCCAGCACAGGGGGAAATGAGCAGTTCTTC
cdr3_aa: CATSQPSTGGNEQFF

j_call: TRBJ2-5
clone_size: few
d_call: -
v_call: TRBV25-1
cdr3_nt: TGTGCCAGCAGTGACGCCGGGGGTCGGAGTGGAGAGACCCAGTACTTC
cdr3_aa: CASSDAGGRSGETQYF